This T cell receptor beta chain emerged from a study of CD8 T cells in ankylosing spondylitis listed by TCRdb under 2017. For context, the study as a whole: The study set out to find disease-linked TCR variants by profiling T cell receptor beta repertoires in ankylosing spondylitis patients and healthy donors. In total, the full study cohort was made up of about 99 healthy donors and approximately 24 ankylosing spondylitis patients. Samples of peripheral blood were taken, and for ankylosing spondylitis patients, synovial fluid was collected as well.

Sequencing was performed on an Illumina HiSeq 2500. Quantitative 5'-RACE with molecular barcodes was used to prepare TCR beta libraries. The paper's processing steps were these. To identify disease-linked TCR variants, a new computational method was used, one built on a probabilistic model of VDJ rearrangement. The raw public data were reprocessed by TCRdb itself: fastp quality trimming at Q25, MiXCR clonotype calling, in-frame beta chains only. Rows merge per CDR3 protein into single entries with the most common DNA and genes. The V and J calls were determined by TCRdb, not by the authors. The sample has about 42,000 distinct CDR3 sequences on record, approximately 3.6% of them singletons. The ten largest clones take up 3% to 4% of the sample. The paper's findings and limits, for the study overall: Some motif variants had previously been reported in the synovial fluid and blood of reactive arthritis patients, which suggests shared mechanisms of disease initiation. A TCR beta motif of several highly homologous amino acid variants appeared characteristic of blood from ankylosing spondylitis patients. The disease-linked clones had a CD8+ phenotype and were found at relatively low frequencies in peripheral blood. Significant enrichment of the disease-linked clones was reported in matched synovial fluid samples from ankylosing spondylitis patients.

This clonotype was recorded at least ten times. What antigen it recognizes has not been identified. No per-base quality is available; no much larger clone lies one base away. The CDR3 goes from the cysteine to the phenylalanine over 15 residues. Here the CDR3 DNA is all that survives: 45 bases in frame from base 1. V is reduced by 3 bases and J by 1 base, leaving a spacing of 13 bases between them. As encoded in the germline V gene, CDR1 is SGDLS while CDR2 is YYNGEE. The origin of this receptor is a female donor with ankylosing spondylitis or in good health (not recorded which). Material for sequencing was blood, either unsorted or a sorted T cell fraction (not recorded which). The V and J segments used are TRBV9 and TRBJ1-2; the D gene remains uncertain. The CDR3 is CASSGEAIYNYGYTF. The DNA reads TGTGCCAGCAGCGGAGAAGCGATCTATAACTATGGCTACACCTTC. Extended through the reference TRBV9 and TRBJ1-2 proteins, this CDR3 yields the full variable domain: DSGVTQTPKHLITATGQRVTLRCSPRSGDLSVYWYQQSLDQGLQFLIQYYNGEERAKGNILERFSAQQFPDLHSELNLSSLELGDSALYFCASSGEAIYNYGYTFGSGTRLTVV.